This is a list of T cell receptor beta chains from one sample in a study of T cells after posttransplantation cyclophosphamide. Produced via immunoSEQ multiplex PCR; TCRdb's table is partial and in-frame only. The sample records tens of thousands of clones, about 90% being singletons. Sequenced sample: PBMCs. All receptors derive from a woman in her fifties or sixties in good health and a related stem cell transplant donor. The CDR3 runs from the conserved cysteine through the conserved F or W. Each record gives: D gene, V gene, clone size, J gene, CDR3 protein, CDR3 DNA. D genes are given only for firm matches. The listing skips clone size in some rows; elsewhere it reads once, few, many or a size class.

d_call: NA; v_call: TRBV6-5; clone_size: NA; j_call: TRBJ1-6; cdr3_aa: CASRPTGPVVSLHF; cdr3_nt: TGTGCCAGCAGACCGACAGGCCCCGTAGTGTCCCTCCACTTT
d_call: TRBD1; v_call: TRBV4-1; clone_size: NA; j_call: TRBJ1-2; cdr3_aa: CASSQARGTGIFDGYTF; cdr3_nt: TGCGCCAGCAGCCAAGCTAGGGGGACAGGGATTTTTGACGGCTACACCTTC
d_call: TRBD1; v_call: TRBV29-1; clone_size: NA; j_call: TRBJ1-2; cdr3_aa: CSVQGGQAHYGYTF; cdr3_nt: TGCAGCGTTCAGGGGGGACAGGCCCACTATGGCTACACCTTC
d_call: NA; v_call: TRBV6-6; clone_size: NA; j_call: TRBJ1-5; cdr3_aa: CASAADSNQPQHF; cdr3_nt: TGTGCCAGCGCCGCGGATAGCAATCAGCCCCAGCATTTT
d_call: TRBD1; v_call: TRBV6-1; clone_size: once; j_call: TRBJ1-1; cdr3_aa: CASSENRGGTEAFF; cdr3_nt: TGTGCCAGCAGTGAAAACAGGGGCGGCACTGAAGCTTTCTTT
d_call: TRBD1; v_call: TRBV19; clone_size: once; j_call: TRBJ2-7; cdr3_aa: CASSMGQAYYEQYF; cdr3_nt: TGTGCCAGTAGTATGGGACAGGCGTACTACGAGCAGTACTTC
d_call: NA; v_call: TRBV30; clone_size: NA; j_call: TRBJ1-1; cdr3_aa: CAWNRAKGGTEAFF; cdr3_nt: TGTGCCTGGAACAGGGCGAAAGGGGGTACTGAAGCTTTCTTT
d_call: TRBD2; v_call: TRBV5-8; clone_size: NA; j_call: TRBJ2-3; cdr3_aa: CASSRLAGGGDTQYF; cdr3_nt: TGTGCCAGCAGCAGACTAGCGGGGGGAGGGGATACGCAGTATTTT
d_call: TRBD2; v_call: TRBV9; clone_size: NA; j_call: TRBJ2-2; cdr3_aa: CASTEVGGPGELFF; cdr3_nt: TGTGCCAGCACCGAGGTGGGAGGGCCCGGGGAGCTGTTTTTT
d_call: NA; v_call: TRBV5-1; clone_size: few; j_call: TRBJ2-7; cdr3_aa: CASSPYGGYEQYF; cdr3_nt: TGCGCCAGCAGCCCCTACGGGGGTTACGAGCAGTACTTC
d_call: TRBD2; v_call: TRBV5-1; clone_size: NA; j_call: TRBJ2-5; cdr3_aa: CASSPQGGQETQYF; cdr3_nt: TGCGCCAGCAGCCCTCAGGGAGGGCAAGAGACCCAGTACTTC
d_call: TRBD1; v_call: TRBV11-3; clone_size: NA; j_call: TRBJ2-5; cdr3_aa: CASSPTGSFETQYF; cdr3_nt: TGTGCCAGCAGCCCGACAGGGAGTTTTGAGACCCAGTACTTC
d_call: TRBD2; v_call: TRBV10-2; clone_size: NA; j_call: TRBJ2-1; cdr3_aa: CASSERPAGGLDEQFF; cdr3_nt: TGCGCCAGCAGTGAGAGGCCAGCGGGGGGGCTAGATGAGCAGTTCTTC
d_call: NA; v_call: TRBV2; clone_size: few; j_call: TRBJ2-7; cdr3_aa: CASRPGEPYEQYF; cdr3_nt: TGTGCCAGCAGGCCGGGGGAGCCTTACGAGCAGTACTTC
d_call: TRBD2; v_call: TRBV11-2; clone_size: NA; j_call: TRBJ2-1; cdr3_aa: CASSLDHVGRDEQFF; cdr3_nt: TGTGCCAGCAGCTTAGATCATGTCGGGAGGGATGAGCAGTTCTTC
d_call: TRBD2; v_call: TRBV7-9; clone_size: once; j_call: TRBJ2-3; cdr3_aa: CASSLGSGSTDTQYF; cdr3_nt: TGTGCCAGCAGCTTAGGTAGCGGGAGCACAGATACGCAGTATTTT
d_call: TRBD1; v_call: TRBV2; clone_size: NA; j_call: TRBJ2-7; cdr3_aa: CATRPGGFWEQYF; cdr3_nt: TGTGCCACTCGTCCAGGGGGCTTTTGGGAGCAGTACTTC
d_call: TRBD2; v_call: TRBV7-9; clone_size: NA; j_call: TRBJ2-4; cdr3_aa: CASSPAGGAKNIQYF; cdr3_nt: TGTGCCAGCAGCCCCGCGGGAGGGGCCAAAAACATTCAGTACTTC
d_call: TRBD1; v_call: TRBV6-1; clone_size: NA; j_call: TRBJ2-7; cdr3_aa: CASSDYRGPSYEQYF; cdr3_nt: TGTGCCAGCAGTGACTACAGGGGGCCGTCCTACGAGCAGTACTTC
d_call: TRBD2; v_call: TRBV5-1; clone_size: once; j_call: TRBJ2-2; cdr3_aa: CASSVAGGNTGELFF; cdr3_nt: TGCGCCAGCAGCGTTGCGGGGGGGAACACCGGGGAGCTGTTTTTT
d_call: NA; v_call: TRBV5-4; clone_size: NA; j_call: TRBJ1-1; cdr3_aa: CASSLVPGVANTEAFF; cdr3_nt: TGTGCCAGCAGCTTGGTGCCGGGGGTCGCGAACACTGAAGCTTTCTTT
d_call: NA; v_call: TRBV7-2; clone_size: once; j_call: TRBJ1-5; cdr3_aa: CASSLTAIRGNSNQPQHF; cdr3_nt: TGTGCCAGCAGCCTGACAGCGATCCGTGGGAATAGCAATCAGCCCCAGCATTTT
d_call: TRBD2; v_call: TRBV5-4; clone_size: NA; j_call: TRBJ2-3; cdr3_aa: CASTDGGGSTDTQYF; cdr3_nt: TGTGCCAGCACAGACGGGGGGGGTAGCACAGATACGCAGTATTTT
d_call: NA; v_call: TRBV6-5; clone_size: NA; j_call: TRBJ2-1; cdr3_aa: CASKGWNEQFF; cdr3_nt: TGTGCCAGCAAGGGGTGGAATGAGCAGTTCTTC
d_call: NA; v_call: TRBV5-1; clone_size: NA; j_call: TRBJ1-1; cdr3_aa: CASSGGTANTEAFF; cdr3_nt: TGCGCCAGCAGCGGCGGGACGGCGAACACTGAAGCTTTCTTT
d_call: NA; v_call: TRBV5-1; clone_size: NA; j_call: TRBJ1-1; cdr3_aa: CASSLTLGRRTEAFF; cdr3_nt: TGCGCCAGCAGCTTGACTTTGGGGAGGCGGACTGAAGCTTTCTTT
d_call: TRBD1; v_call: TRBV19; clone_size: NA; j_call: TRBJ1-6; cdr3_aa: CASSTRTGGRYNSPLHF; cdr3_nt: TGTGCCAGTAGTACCCGGACAGGGGGTCGGTATAATTCACCCCTCCACTTT
d_call: NA; v_call: TRBV11-3; clone_size: NA; j_call: TRBJ2-3; cdr3_aa: CASSPRQGTDTQYF; cdr3_nt: TGTGCCAGCAGCCCAAGGCAGGGTACAGATACGCAGTATTTT
d_call: NA; v_call: TRBV7-9; clone_size: once; j_call: TRBJ2-6; cdr3_aa: CASSPLTGLTGLTF; cdr3_nt: TGTGCCAGCAGCCCTTTGACAGGCCTTACCGGCCTGACTTTC
d_call: NA; v_call: TRBV19; clone_size: NA; j_call: TRBJ1-4; cdr3_aa: CASSGGQGGEKLFF; cdr3_nt: TGTGCCAGTAGTGGAGGGCAGGGAGGTGAAAAACTGTTTTTT
d_call: TRBD1; v_call: TRBV7-9; clone_size: NA; j_call: TRBJ2-7; cdr3_aa: CASSRGQAYEQYF; cdr3_nt: TGTGCCAGCAGCCGGGGACAGGCCTACGAGCAGTACTTC
d_call: NA; v_call: TRBV5-1; clone_size: NA; j_call: TRBJ2-3; cdr3_aa: CASSSGQRTDTQYF; cdr3_nt: TGCGCCAGCAGCAGCGGACAGAGGACAGATACGCAGTATTTT
d_call: TRBD1; v_call: TRBV5-4; clone_size: NA; j_call: TRBJ1-6; cdr3_aa: CASSRGQDFSPLHF; cdr3_nt: TGTGCCAGCAGCCGGGGACAGGATTTCTCACCCCTCCACTTT
d_call: TRBD2; v_call: TRBV7-9; clone_size: NA; j_call: TRBJ2-1; cdr3_aa: CASSSIAGEGLQQFF; cdr3_nt: TGTGCCAGCAGCTCCATAGCGGGGGAAGGCCTTCAGCAGTTCTTC
d_call: TRBD2; v_call: TRBV15; clone_size: NA; j_call: TRBJ2-7; cdr3_aa: CATSRLAGDSSYEQYF; cdr3_nt: TGTGCCACCAGCAGGCTAGCGGGAGACAGCTCCTACGAGCAGTACTTC
d_call: TRBD1; v_call: TRBV2; clone_size: NA; j_call: TRBJ1-5; cdr3_aa: CASRAQGVSNQPQHF; cdr3_nt: TGTGCCAGCAGAGCACAGGGGGTTAGCAATCAGCCCCAGCATTTT
d_call: NA; v_call: TRBV5-6; clone_size: NA; j_call: TRBJ2-2; cdr3_aa: CASSLGYPNTGELFF; cdr3_nt: TGTGCCAGCAGCTTGGGTTATCCGAACACCGGGGAGCTGTTTTTT
d_call: NA; v_call: TRBV5-1; clone_size: NA; j_call: TRBJ1-2; cdr3_aa: CASSLMRATSRDGYTF; cdr3_nt: TGCGCCAGCAGCTTGATGAGGGCGACCTCGAGAGATGGCTACACCTTC
d_call: NA; v_call: TRBV7-3; clone_size: NA; j_call: TRBJ2-3; cdr3_aa: CASSFAGSTDTQYF; cdr3_nt: TGTGCCAGCAGTTTTGCAGGGAGCACAGATACGCAGTATTTT
d_call: TRBD1; v_call: TRBV19; clone_size: NA; j_call: TRBJ2-2; cdr3_aa: CASRDPDRGDTGELFF; cdr3_nt: TGTGCCAGTAGGGATCCGGACAGGGGGGACACCGGGGAACTGTTTTTT
d_call: NA; v_call: TRBV5-6; clone_size: once; j_call: TRBJ2-7; cdr3_aa: CASSSALRQEGYEQYF; cdr3_nt: TGTGCCAGCAGCTCGGCATTAAGGCAGGAGGGATACGAGCAGTACTTC
d_call: NA; v_call: TRBV5-1; clone_size: NA; j_call: TRBJ2-7; cdr3_aa: CASSLGAVDEQYF; cdr3_nt: TGCGCCAGCAGCTTGGGGGCAGTCGACGAGCAGTACTTC
d_call: TRBD2; v_call: TRBV18; clone_size: once; j_call: TRBJ2-7; cdr3_aa: CASSSGNVYEQYF; cdr3_nt: TGTGCCAGCTCGAGCGGGAACGTCTACGAGCAGTACTTC